Here is one T cell receptor beta chain with its context. Its specificity is unknown. A read error may produce the germline difference seen at one junction end. These data come from a study of STAT3 mutations in large granular lymphocyte leukemia. Study details: Among longitudinally sequenced T-LGLL patients, roughly half had canonical activating STAT3 mutations detected. Broader study findings: Every T-cell large granular lymphocyte leukemia patient had at least one immunodominant TCR beta clonotype. In some patients, a small highly pathogenic clone possibly went undetected. Suggested: STAT3 mutation was not the ancestral event for these clonal expansions.

Assay used: immunoSEQ multiplex PCR; TCRdb lists only in-frame clones, some missing. The sample holds approximately 25,000 clones, about 94% seen once. Sequenced input: peripheral blood mononuclear cells. This TCR derives from a man aged 40-50 years with T-cell large granular lymphocyte leukemia. Some clones in this sample may be carry-over from other donors' samples.

The CDR3 spells CAGSRGQGEYEQYF. DNA for the CDR3: TGTGCCGGCAGCCGCGGACAGGGGGAATACGAGCAGTACTTC. The chain recombines TRBV7-9 with TRBJ2-7; 10 nucleotides line up with TRBD1. Germline V CDR1 and CDR2: SEHNR, FQNEAQ (reference sequence). This CDR3 contains 14 residues.